Detailed here is one T cell receptor (beta chain). Its matching antigen is unknown. Researchers took blood at baseline, on cycle 4 day 1, and on cycle 7 day 1. Trimming pared 3 bases from V and 4 bases from J, leaving 12 bases between. CDR1 is MNHEY and CDR2 is SMNVEV in the germline V gene (reference sequence). The CDR3 extends over 14 amino acids. Libraries were prepared by immunoSEQ multiplex PCR; TCRdb keeps only in-frame clonotypes and omits some of them. The sample lists about 44,000 clones; 88% were seen once. The entry originates in a study of OX40 agonist ivuxolimab in advanced cancers. Broader study findings: Among some nonresponders, normalized T-cell clonal expansion was also low.

V is TRBV27 and J is TRBJ1-1; the D is unclear. The material sequenced was CD4+ or CD8+ T cells sorted from blood, taken in a trial of the OX40 agonist ivuxolimab. This receptor was obtained from an adult with an advanced solid tumor such as melanoma, head and neck, liver or kidney cancer. The DNA for the CDR3 is TGTGCCAGCAGTTTTGGCGGGCCCGGCACTGAAGCTTTCTTT. Translation: CASSFGGPGTEAFF.